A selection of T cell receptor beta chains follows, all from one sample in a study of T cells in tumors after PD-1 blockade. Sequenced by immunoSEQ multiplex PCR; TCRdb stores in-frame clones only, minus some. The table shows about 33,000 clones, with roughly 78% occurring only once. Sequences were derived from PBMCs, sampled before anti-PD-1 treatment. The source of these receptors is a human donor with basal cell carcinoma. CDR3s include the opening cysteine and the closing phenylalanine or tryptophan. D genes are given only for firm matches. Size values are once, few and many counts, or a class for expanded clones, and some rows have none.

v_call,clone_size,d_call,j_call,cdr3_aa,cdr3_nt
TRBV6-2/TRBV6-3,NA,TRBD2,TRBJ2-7,CASSYGLAGVGEQYF,TGTGCCAGCAGTTACGGGCTAGCGGGAGTAGGGGAGCAGTACTTC
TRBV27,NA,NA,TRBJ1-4,CASSSSRKEGSNEKLFF,TGTGCCAGCAGTTCAAGCAGAAAGGAAGGATCTAATGAAAAACTGTTTTTT
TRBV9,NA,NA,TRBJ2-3,CASSVLDFRTDTQYF,TGTGCCAGCAGCGTCCTGGACTTCCGCACAGATACGCAGTATTTT
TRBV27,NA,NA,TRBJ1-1,CASSLAIANTEAFF,TGTGCCAGCAGTTTAGCTATTGCGAACACTGAAGCTTTCTTT
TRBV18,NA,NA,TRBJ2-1,CASSLLEAPLDEQFF,TGTGCCAGCTCGTTATTGGAGGCCCCTCTGGATGAGCAGTTCTTC
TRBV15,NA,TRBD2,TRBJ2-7,CATSARSGGDLYEQYF,TGTGCCACCAGCGCTAGGAGCGGGGGGGATCTCTACGAGCAGTACTTC
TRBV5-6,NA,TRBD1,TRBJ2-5,CASRFNTGGGETQYF,TGTGCCAGCAGATTTAATACAGGGGGCGGCGAGACCCAGTACTTC
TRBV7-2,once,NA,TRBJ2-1,CASSPGPRDGEQFF,TGTGCCAGCAGCCCCGGACCGCGCGACGGTGAGCAGTTCTTC
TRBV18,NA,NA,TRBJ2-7,CASSRDRNEQYF,TGTGCCAGCTCACGGGACCGCAACGAGCAGTACTTC
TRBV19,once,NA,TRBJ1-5,CASNRRDQPQHF,TGTGCCAGTAATCGGCGGGATCAGCCCCAGCATTTT
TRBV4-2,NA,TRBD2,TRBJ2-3,CASSQEASGVGSDTQYF,TGTGCCAGCAGCCAAGAGGCTAGCGGGGTGGGCTCCGATACGCAGTATTTT
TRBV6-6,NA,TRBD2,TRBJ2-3,CASSSGLAGKDTQYF,TGTGCCAGCAGTTCCGGACTAGCGGGAAAAGATACGCAGTATTTT
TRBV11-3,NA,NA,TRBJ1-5,CASSFPGSFSNQPQHF,TGTGCCAGCAGCTTCCCGGGAAGTTTTAGCAATCAGCCCCAGCATTTT
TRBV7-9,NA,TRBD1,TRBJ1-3,CASSLRELGQGIGNTIYF,TGTGCCAGCAGCTTAAGGGAGCTGGGACAGGGAATTGGAAACACCATATATTTT
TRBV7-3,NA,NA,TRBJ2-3,CASSLMSTDTQYF,TGTGCCAGCAGCTTAATGAGCACAGATACGCAGTATTTT
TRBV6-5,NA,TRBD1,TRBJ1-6,CASSLGQTNSPLHF,TGTGCCAGCAGTTTGGGACAGACTAATTCACCCCTCCACTTT
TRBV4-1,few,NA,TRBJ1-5,CASSQEIGAGNQPQHF,TGCGCCAGCAGCCAAGAGATAGGGGCAGGCAATCAGCCCCAGCATTTT
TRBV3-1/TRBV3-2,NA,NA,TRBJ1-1,CASGQSYLAEAFF,TGTGCCAGCGGCCAATCCTATTTGGCTGAAGCTTTCTTT
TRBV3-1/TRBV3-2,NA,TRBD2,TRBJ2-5,CASSQGLASGRRTREQYF,TGTGCCAGCAGCCAAGGTCTGGCTAGCGGGAGGAGAACGAGGGAGCAGTACTTC
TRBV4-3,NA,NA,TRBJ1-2,CASSQWQGYYGYTF,TGCGCCAGCAGCCAATGGCAGGGGTACTATGGCTACACCTTC
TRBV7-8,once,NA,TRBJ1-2,CASSLAGRENYGYTF,TGTGCCAGCAGCTTAGCTGGCAGAGAGAACTATGGCTACACCTTC
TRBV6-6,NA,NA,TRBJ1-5,CASSYNVRAGDQPQHF,TGTGCCAGCAGTTATAACGTCCGGGCGGGGGATCAGCCCCAGCATTTT
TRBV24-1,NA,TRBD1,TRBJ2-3,CATSDSSQVGQGTDTQYF,TGTGCCACCAGTGATTCCTCTCAAGTTGGACAGGGGACAGATACGCAGTATTTT
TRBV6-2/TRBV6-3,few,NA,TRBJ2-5,CASSLNLWGAQYF,TGTGCCAGCAGCCTTAATTTGTGGGGAGCCCAGTACTTC
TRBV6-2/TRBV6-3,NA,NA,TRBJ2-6,CASSLRPSGANVLTF,TGTGCCAGCAGCCTCCGCCCCTCTGGGGCCAACGTCCTGACTTTC
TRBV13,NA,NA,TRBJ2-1,CASSLGELFNEQFF,TGTGCCAGCAGCTTAGGGGAGCTCTTCAATGAGCAGTTCTTC
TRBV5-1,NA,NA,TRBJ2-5,CASSSPPGLQDQYF,TGCGCCAGCAGCTCGCCCCCGGGCCTCCAAGACCAGTACTTC
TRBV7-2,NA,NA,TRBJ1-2,CASSLVARGSNYGYTF,TGTGCCAGCAGCTTAGTCGCTCGGGGGTCCAACTATGGCTACACCTTC
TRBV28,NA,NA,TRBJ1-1,CASSLLGVGAFF,TGTGCCAGCAGTTTATTGGGGGTAGGAGCTTTCTTT
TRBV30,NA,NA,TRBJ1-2,CAWRGSTNYGYTF,TGTGCCTGGAGAGGATCTACTAACTATGGCTACACCTTC
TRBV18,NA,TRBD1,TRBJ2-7,CASSTGTGAYEQYF,TGTGCCAGCTCAACCGGGACAGGTGCCTACGAGCAGTACTTC
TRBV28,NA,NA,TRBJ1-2,CASRQLTGTAYGYTF,TGTGCCAGCAGACAATTGACAGGCACCGCCTATGGCTACACCTTC
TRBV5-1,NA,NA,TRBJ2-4,CASSLVVGEGNIQYF,TGCGCCAGCAGCTTGGTAGTGGGGGAAGGAAACATTCAGTACTTC
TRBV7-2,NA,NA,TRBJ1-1,CASSLNVYTEAFF,TGTGCCAGCAGCTTAAACGTGTACACTGAAGCTTTCTTT
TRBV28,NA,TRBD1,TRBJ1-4,CASSLMQGALGEKLFF,TGTGCCAGCAGTTTAATGCAGGGGGCCTTGGGTGAAAAACTGTTTTTT
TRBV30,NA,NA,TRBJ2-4,CAWSVLGNIQYF,TGTGCCTGGAGTGTACTCGGAAACATTCAGTACTTC
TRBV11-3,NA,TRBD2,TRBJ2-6,CASSSRGGHPSSGANVLTF,TGTGCCAGCAGCTCGCGGGGGGGACACCCTAGCTCTGGGGCCAACGTCCTGACTTTC
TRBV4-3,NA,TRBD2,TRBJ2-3,CASGSAGGPGDTQYF,TGCGCCAGCGGATCCGCGGGAGGACCGGGAGATACGCAGTATTTT
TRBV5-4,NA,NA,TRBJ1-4,CASSRDGDQDYTTNEKLFF,TGTGCCAGCAGCCGAGACGGAGACCAGGACTACACAACTAATGAAAAACTGTTTTTT
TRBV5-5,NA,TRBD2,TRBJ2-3,CASSLGLASTDTQYF,TGTGCCAGCAGCCTCGGACTAGCAAGCACAGATACGCAGTATTTT
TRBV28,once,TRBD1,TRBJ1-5,CASRREGARDQPQHF,TGTGCCAGCAGAAGGGAGGGGGCGAGAGATCAGCCCCAGCATTTT
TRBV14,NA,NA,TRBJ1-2,CASSQAGPANYGYTF,TGTGCCAGCAGCCAGGCAGGACCAGCTAACTATGGCTACACCTTC
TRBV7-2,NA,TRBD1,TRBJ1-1,CASSRLGQGALSAFF,TGTGCCAGCAGCCGCCTCGGACAGGGAGCCTTGAGCGCTTTCTTT